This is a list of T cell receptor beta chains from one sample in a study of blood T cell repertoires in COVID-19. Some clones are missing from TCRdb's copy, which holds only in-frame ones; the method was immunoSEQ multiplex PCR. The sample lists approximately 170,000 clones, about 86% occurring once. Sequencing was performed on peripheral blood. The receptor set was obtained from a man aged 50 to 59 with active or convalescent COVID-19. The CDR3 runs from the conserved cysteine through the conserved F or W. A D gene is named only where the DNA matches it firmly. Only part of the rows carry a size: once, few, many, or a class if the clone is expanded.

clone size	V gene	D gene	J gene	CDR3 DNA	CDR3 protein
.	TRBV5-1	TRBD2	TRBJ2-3	TGCGCCAGCAGCTTGCGGGCTAGCGGGGCCACAGATACGCAGTATTTT	CASSLRASGATDTQYF
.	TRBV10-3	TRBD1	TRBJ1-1	TGTGCCATCAGTGCGGACAGGGGATCGAACACTGAAGCTTTCTTT	CAISADRGSNTEAFF
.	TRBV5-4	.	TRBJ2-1	TGTGCCAGCAGCTTGGCGGCGGTGACAGGGAGGAGTGAGCAGTTCTTC	CASSLAAVTGRSEQFF
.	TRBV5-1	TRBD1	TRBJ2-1	TGCGCCAGCAAGACAGGGAGCTCCTACAATGAGCAGTTCTTC	CASKTGSSYNEQFF
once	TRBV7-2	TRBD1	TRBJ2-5	TGTGCCAGCAGCTTAGGAGGCGTGACAGGGAAGACCCAGTACTTC	CASSLGGVTGKTQYF
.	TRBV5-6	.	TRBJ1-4	TGTGCCAGCAGCTTGGATTTGCCAGGGGCGCGGGAAAAACTGTTTTTT	CASSLDLPGAREKLFF
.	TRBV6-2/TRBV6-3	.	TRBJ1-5	TGTGCCAGCAGTTACGGGGCAGGGAATCAGCCCCAGCATTTT	CASSYGAGNQPQHF
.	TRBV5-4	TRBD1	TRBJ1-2	TGTGCCAGCAGCCCAGGGACAGCTGGCTACACCTTC	CASSPGTAGYTF
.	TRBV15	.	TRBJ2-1	TGTGCCACCAGCCCCACCGGGGAGGACTACAATGAGCAGTTCTTC	CATSPTGEDYNEQFF
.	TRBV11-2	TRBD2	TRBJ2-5	TGTGCCAGCAGCTTTAACCCGGGAGGGGAGACCCAGTACTTC	CASSFNPGGETQYF
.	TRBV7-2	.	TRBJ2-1	TGTGCCAGCAGCTTAGGGGCTGGGAATGAGCAGTTCTTC	CASSLGAGNEQFF
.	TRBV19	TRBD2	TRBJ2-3	TGTGCCAGTACCGGTCGGGGGGGGATAGATACGCAGTATTTT	CASTGRGGIDTQYF
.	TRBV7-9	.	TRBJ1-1	TGTGCCAGCAGCTTAAGTGCGGACACTGAAGCTTTCTTT	CASSLSADTEAFF
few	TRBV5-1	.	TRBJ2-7	TGCGCCAGCAGCTTGCGACGAGGCTACGAGCAGTACTTC	CASSLRRGYEQYF
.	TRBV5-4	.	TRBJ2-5	TGTGCCAGCAGCGCACAGAACCAAGAGACCCAGTACTTC	CASSAQNQETQYF
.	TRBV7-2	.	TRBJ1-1	TGTGCCAGCAGCTTAGTTCCAGGGCACACTGAAGCTTTCTTT	CASSLVPGHTEAFF
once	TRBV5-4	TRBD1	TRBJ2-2	TGTGCCAGCAGCTTGGCAGGGGGTGACACCGGGGAGCTGTTTTTT	CASSLAGGDTGELFF
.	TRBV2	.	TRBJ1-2	TGTGCCAGCAGTGTACCTCACGAGCACCTCTATGGCTACACCTTC	CASSVPHEHLYGYTF
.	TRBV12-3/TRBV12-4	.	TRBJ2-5	TGTGCCAGCAGTATACAGAGCCAAGAGACCCAGTACTTC	CASSIQSQETQYF
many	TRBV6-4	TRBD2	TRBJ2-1	TGTGCCAGCAGTGACCTGGCGGGGGGGCCCGATGAGCAGTTCTTC	CASSDLAGGPDEQFF
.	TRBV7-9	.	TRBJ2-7	TGTGCCAGCAGCCCGGCCGACAGCCCAACCTACGAGCAGTACTTC	CASSPADSPTYEQYF
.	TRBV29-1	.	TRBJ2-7	TGCAGCGTTGGAGGTAGCCGAGGCTCCTACGAGCAGTACTTC	CSVGGSRGSYEQYF
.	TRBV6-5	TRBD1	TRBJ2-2	TGTGCCAGCAGCGGACAGGGGGGGAATACCGGGGAGCTGTTTTTT	CASSGQGGNTGELFF
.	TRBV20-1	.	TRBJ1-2	TGCAGTGCTGGCCGGGGAAACGGCTACACCTTC	CSAGRGNGYTF
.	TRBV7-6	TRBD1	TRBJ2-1	TGTGCCAGCAGCTCGTGGACAGGGACCTACAATGAGCAGTTCTTC	CASSSWTGTYNEQFF
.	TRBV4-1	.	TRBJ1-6	TGCGCCAGCAGCCAAGAGGCGGCTAATTCACCCCTCCACTTT	CASSQEAANSPLHF
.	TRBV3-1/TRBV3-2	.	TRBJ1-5	TGTGCCAGCAGCCAAGATTTGGGGCCTCAGCCCCAGCATTTT	CASSQDLGPQPQHF
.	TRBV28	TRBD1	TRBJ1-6	TGTGCCAGCAGTCCCTCTCCAGCAGGGGGGAATTCACCCCTCCACTTT	CASSPSPAGGNSPLHF
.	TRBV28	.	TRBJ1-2	TGTGCCAGCAGTAGTCTTTGGGCGGACTCCGGCTACACCTTC	CASSSLWADSGYTF
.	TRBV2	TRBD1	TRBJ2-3	TGTGCCAGCAGGACAGGGGGCACAGATACGCAGTATTTT	CASRTGGTDTQYF
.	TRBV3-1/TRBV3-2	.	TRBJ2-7	TGTGCCAGCAGCCAAGTCTCGGGCGAGCAGTACTTC	CASSQVSGEQYF
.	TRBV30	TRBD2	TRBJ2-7	TGTGCCTGGAGTGAGGGCGGGGGGGCATACGAGCAGTACTTC	CAWSEGGGAYEQYF
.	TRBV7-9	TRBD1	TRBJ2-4	TGTGCCAGCAGCGGACAGGGACCCAAAAACATTCAGTACTTC	CASSGQGPKNIQYF
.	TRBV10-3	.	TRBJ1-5	TGTGCCATCAGCCCGGAGGGCAATCAGCCCCAGCATTTT	CAISPEGNQPQHF
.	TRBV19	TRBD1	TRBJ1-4	TGTGCCAGTAGTACGACAGGGGGGAGTGAAAAACTGTTTTTT	CASSTTGGSEKLFF
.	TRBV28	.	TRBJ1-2	TGTGCCAGCAGTTTATTAGGGCCGGGGAATGGCTACACCTTC	CASSLLGPGNGYTF
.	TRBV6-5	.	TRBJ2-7	TGTGCCAGCAGTTACGCCACTCTCGGGTACGAGCAGTACTTC	CASSYATLGYEQYF
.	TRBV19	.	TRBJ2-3	TGTGCCAGTGGGGGGACTCGGATACAAGATACGCAGTATTTT	CASGGTRIQDTQYF
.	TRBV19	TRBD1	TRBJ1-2	TGTGCCAGTAGTATTAACGGACAGGGGTCCTATGGCTACACCTTC	CASSINGQGSYGYTF